The rows below give T cell receptor beta chains drawn from one sample of a study of Ad26.COV2.S vaccination and SARS-CoV-2 variants. TCRdb keeps only in-frame clones here, not all; method: immunoSEQ multiplex PCR. This table has about 350,000 clones, about 87% appearing once. Material: peripheral blood, obtained in a trial of Ad26.COV2.S vaccine versus placebo. Receptors were obtained from a person aged 18-65 years who received the Ad26.COV2.S COVID-19 vaccine or a placebo. Both conserved end residues are part of each CDR3. The D gene is left open where the match is weak. Clone size is given for some rows only: seen once, a few or many times, or a class if the clone is expanded.

V gene: TRBV7-8; J gene: TRBJ1-5; D gene: NA; clone size: few; CDR3 DNA: TGTGCCAGCAGCCCACGGGTTATTAGCAATCAGCCCCAGCATTTT; CDR3 protein: CASSPRVISNQPQHF
V gene: TRBV30; J gene: TRBJ2-7; D gene: NA; clone size: NA; CDR3 DNA: TGTGCCTGGACAGCAGGAGGCTACGAGCAGTACTTC; CDR3 protein: CAWTAGGYEQYF
V gene: TRBV27; J gene: TRBJ2-1; D gene: NA; clone size: NA; CDR3 DNA: TGTGCCAGCAGAGAGTCGGGGGGCAGTTCCTACAATGAGCAGTTCTTC; CDR3 protein: CASRESGGSSYNEQFF
V gene: TRBV27; J gene: TRBJ2-5; D gene: NA; clone size: NA; CDR3 DNA: TGTGCCAGCAGCCGCGAGAGAAGAGCCCAAGAGACCCAGTACTTC; CDR3 protein: CASSRERRAQETQYF
V gene: TRBV7-9; J gene: TRBJ1-5; D gene: NA; clone size: NA; CDR3 DNA: TGTGCCAGCAGCTGGGGGACCGATAGCAATCAGCCCCAGCATTTT; CDR3 protein: CASSWGTDSNQPQHF
V gene: TRBV7-3; J gene: TRBJ2-3; D gene: TRBD2; clone size: NA; CDR3 DNA: TGTGCCAGCAGCTTAACTCTCTGGGGTAGCGGGAGCTCAGATACGCAGTATTTT; CDR3 protein: CASSLTLWGSGSSDTQYF
V gene: TRBV9; J gene: TRBJ1-6; D gene: NA; clone size: NA; CDR3 DNA: TGTGCCAGCAGCCCCCAGGGGCGGAATTCACCCCTCCACTTT; CDR3 protein: CASSPQGRNSPLHF
V gene: TRBV5-4; J gene: TRBJ1-3; D gene: NA; clone size: NA; CDR3 DNA: TGTGCCAGCACAACAGAGGGAATGGGAAACACCATATATTTT; CDR3 protein: CASTTEGMGNTIYF
V gene: TRBV30; J gene: TRBJ2-3; D gene: NA; clone size: NA; CDR3 DNA: TGTGCCTGGACAGACAAAGCACGGCAGTATTTT; CDR3 protein: CAWTDKARQYF
V gene: TRBV2; J gene: TRBJ2-1; D gene: TRBD1; clone size: NA; CDR3 DNA: TGTGCCAGCAGTGTGGGACAGACTCCATTCTTC; CDR3 protein: CASSVGQTPFF
V gene: TRBV3-1/TRBV3-2; J gene: TRBJ2-6; D gene: TRBD1; clone size: NA; CDR3 DNA: TGTGCCAGCAGCTCCCGACAGGGGGCTGGGGCCAACGTCCTGACTTTC; CDR3 protein: CASSSRQGAGANVLTF
V gene: TRBV4-1; J gene: TRBJ2-2; D gene: NA; clone size: NA; CDR3 DNA: TGCGCCAGCAGCCAAGGCACGAACACCGGGGAGCTGTTTTTT; CDR3 protein: CASSQGTNTGELFF
V gene: TRBV15; J gene: TRBJ1-5; D gene: NA; clone size: once; CDR3 DNA: TGTGCCACCAGCAGAGATGGGGGGAGTAATCAGCCCCAGCATTTT; CDR3 protein: CATSRDGGSNQPQHF
V gene: TRBV5-1; J gene: TRBJ2-1; D gene: TRBD2; clone size: NA; CDR3 DNA: TGCGCCAGCAGCTCCTTAGCGGGAGTTCCCTACAATGAGCAGTTCTTC; CDR3 protein: CASSSLAGVPYNEQFF
V gene: TRBV5-1; J gene: TRBJ2-3; D gene: NA; clone size: NA; CDR3 DNA: TGCGCCAGCAGCCCCGGAACCACAGATACGCAGTATTTT; CDR3 protein: CASSPGTTDTQYF
V gene: TRBV5-1; J gene: TRBJ2-1; D gene: NA; clone size: NA; CDR3 DNA: TGCGCCAGCAGCTTGGGCAGGGGGCGCAGTCTGGCTAGCGGGGATGAGCAGTTCTTC; CDR3 protein: CASSLGRGRSLASGDEQFF
V gene: TRBV3-1/TRBV3-2; J gene: TRBJ2-3; D gene: NA; clone size: NA; CDR3 DNA: TGTGCCAGCAGCCAAGATAGGGACCAGTATTTT; CDR3 protein: CASSQDRDQYF